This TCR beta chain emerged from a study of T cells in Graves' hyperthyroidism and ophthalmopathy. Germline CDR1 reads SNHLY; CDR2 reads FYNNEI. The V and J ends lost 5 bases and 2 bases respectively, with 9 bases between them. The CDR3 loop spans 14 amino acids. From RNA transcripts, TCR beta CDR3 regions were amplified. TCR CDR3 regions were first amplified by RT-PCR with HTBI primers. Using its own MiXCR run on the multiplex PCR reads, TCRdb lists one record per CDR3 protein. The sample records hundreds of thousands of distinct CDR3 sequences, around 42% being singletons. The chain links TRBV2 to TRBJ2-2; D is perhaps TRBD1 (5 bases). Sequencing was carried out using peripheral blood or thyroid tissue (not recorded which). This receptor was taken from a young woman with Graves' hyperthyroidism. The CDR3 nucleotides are TGTGCCAGCAGTCCAGACAGTAACACCGGGGAGCTGTTTTTT. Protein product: CASSPDSNTGELFF.